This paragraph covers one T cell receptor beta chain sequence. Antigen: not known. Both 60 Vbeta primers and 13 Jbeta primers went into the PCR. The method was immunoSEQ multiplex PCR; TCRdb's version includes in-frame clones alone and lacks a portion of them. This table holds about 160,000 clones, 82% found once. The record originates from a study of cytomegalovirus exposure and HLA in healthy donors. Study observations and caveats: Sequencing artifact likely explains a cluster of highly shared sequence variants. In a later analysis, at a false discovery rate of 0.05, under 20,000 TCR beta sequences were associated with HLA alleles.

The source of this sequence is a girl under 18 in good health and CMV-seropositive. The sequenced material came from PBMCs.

CDR3 DNA sequence: TGTGCCAGCAGCTTCTCGGACATACTGAACACTGAAGCTTTCTTT. Translation gives CASSFSDILNTEAFF. V is TRBV11-2 and J is TRBJ1-1; a possible D gene is TRBD1 (5 bases). Deletions cut 3 bases from V and 0 bases from J, with 11 bases between. Germline-derived CDR1 and CDR2 are SGHAT and FQNNGV. The CDR3 totals 15 residues.